The clone carrying this T cell receptor (delta chain) is medium-sized within its sample. The sample originates from a study of DNA immune sequencing with unique molecular identifiers. The germline V gene has CDR1 GEAIGNYY and CDR2 EKD. Trimming cost V 6 bases and J 0 bases, with 25 bases left between them. This CDR3 has 18 amino acids. All 8 TRDV and 4 TRDJ genes were targeted in 32-plex amplification of genomic DNA. Adapter PCR followed 2 to 3 barcoding PCR cycles that attached a 12-nucleotide UMI. TCRdb reran clone calling via CATT on the multiplex PCR reads. Altogether thousands of delta-chain clones are present, around 20% being singletons, with the ten largest covering under 35%.

The receptor was isolated from a human donor in good health. The chain recombines TRDV2 with TRDJ1; possible D gene TRDD2, 6 bases. What was sequenced was gamma-delta T cells from PBMCs. CDR3 nucleotides: TGTGCCTGTCATGTGCTTCCTCCCGGGGACCTGTACACCGATAAACTCATCTTT. Translated, it gives CACHVLPPGDLYTDKLIF.